This T cell receptor (beta chain) stems from a study of beta chain features in type 1 diabetes. A word on this clone: Its specificity is not known.

Populations obtained by sorting all exceeded 95% purity. Isolated RNA was reverse transcribed in full, so expressed TCRB transcripts were sequenced. Generated by immunoSEQ multiplex PCR, the TCRdb table keeps only in-frame clones and is missing some. The table shows about 360,000 clones, with roughly an eighth occurring only once. Overall study results and limits: Relative to healthy donors, patients appeared to have naive, central memory and Treg TCRB repertoires that were more similar. PCR may have favored shorter templates equally in patients and controls. Patients with type 1 diabetes showed fewer VDJ junction insertions and more deletions.

This receptor was identified in a man between 18 and 29 years old in good health. Sequencing input: naive CD4+ T cells from blood.

Here the CDR3 DNA reads TGTGCCAGCACCAGGGACAGGAAGGGAAAACTGTTTTTT. Residues: CASTRDRKGKLFF. The chain has TRBV6-6 and TRBJ1-4, with 8 positions matching TRBD1. Germline V gives CDR1 MNHNY, CDR2 SVGAGI (reference sequence). The CDR3 consists of 13 residues. Trimming took 7 bases from V and 10 from J; bases not matched to a gene: 8.